This is a list of T cell receptor beta chains from one sample in a study of patients and donors after allogeneic stem cell transplantation. TCRdb re-called the RT-PCR reads with MiXCR, one entry per CDR3 protein. The sample yields 800,000 to 1,000,000 distinct CDR3 sequences, around 17% seen once. Material: blood, either unsorted or a sorted T cell fraction (not recorded which). The origin of the receptors is a human donor who was either an allogeneic HSCT recipient or a stem cell or donor lymphocyte infusion donor (not recorded which). It is not recorded whose cells these are; they may come from a transplant donor. Both conserved end residues are part of each CDR3. A D gene is named only where the DNA matches it firmly. The size field is filled for only some rows; it gives once, few, many or a size class.

v_call: TRBV20-1
d_call: NA
cdr3_length: 11
clone_size: NA
j_call: TRBJ2-1
cdr3_nt: TGCAGTGCTAGAGTTCCCAATGAGCAGTTCTTC
cdr3_aa: CSARVPNEQFF

v_call: TRBV11-1
d_call: TRBD2
cdr3_length: 19
clone_size: NA
j_call: TRBJ2-3
cdr3_nt: TGTGCCAGCAGCTGGACCTCAAGCCCAGCGGGGGGTTCTGTAGATACGCAGTATTTT
cdr3_aa: CASSWTSSPAGGSVDTQYF

v_call: TRBV20-1
d_call: NA
cdr3_length: 13
clone_size: NA
j_call: TRBJ2-7
cdr3_nt: TGCAGTGCTAGAGCCCCTTTTGGCTACGAGCAGTACTTC
cdr3_aa: CSARAPFGYEQYF

v_call: TRBV19
d_call: NA
cdr3_length: 17
clone_size: NA
j_call: TRBJ2-6
cdr3_nt: TGTGCCAGTAAAACGGACAAACTCGGGTCTGGGGCCAACGTCCTGACTTTC
cdr3_aa: CASKTDKLGSGANVLTF

v_call: TRBV2
d_call: TRBD1
cdr3_length: 14
clone_size: few
j_call: TRBJ2-7
cdr3_nt: TGTGCCAGCAGAGAGGGACAGATCTCCTACGAGCAGTACTTC
cdr3_aa: CASREGQISYEQYF

v_call: TRBV7-2
d_call: NA
cdr3_length: 13
clone_size: NA
j_call: TRBJ1-1
cdr3_nt: TGTGCCAGCAGTTTACAAAGGCGCACTGAAGCTTTCTTT
cdr3_aa: CASSLQRRTEAFF

v_call: TRBV20-1
d_call: TRBD2
cdr3_length: 14
clone_size: once
j_call: TRBJ2-7
cdr3_nt: TGCAGTGCTAAGACCGGCGGGGGGGGTGTCGAGCAGTACTTC
cdr3_aa: CSAKTGGGGVEQYF

v_call: TRBV10-3
d_call: NA
cdr3_length: 17
clone_size: few
j_call: TRBJ1-5
cdr3_nt: TGTGCCATCAGTGACGGAGGGGGGGCAGGAGGCAATCAGCCCCAGCATTTT
cdr3_aa: CAISDGGGAGGNQPQHF

v_call: TRBV7-9
d_call: NA
cdr3_length: 13
clone_size: NA
j_call: TRBJ2-6
cdr3_nt: TGTGCCAGCAGCTTAGAACTGGACAACGTCCTGACTTTC
cdr3_aa: CASSLELDNVLTF

v_call: TRBV30
d_call: NA
cdr3_length: 16
clone_size: NA
j_call: TRBJ1-1
cdr3_nt: TGTGCCTGGAGTGTGTTCGGGGGGAGGTATATCACTGAAGCTTTCTTT
cdr3_aa: CAWSVFGGRYITEAFF

v_call: TRBV10-3
d_call: NA
cdr3_length: 12
clone_size: NA
j_call: TRBJ2-7
cdr3_nt: TGTGCCATCAGTGGTTTAGCAATCGGGCAGTACTTC
cdr3_aa: CAISGLAIGQYF

v_call: TRBV12-3/TRBV12-4
d_call: NA
cdr3_length: 16
clone_size: NA
j_call: TRBJ2-5
cdr3_nt: TGTGCCAGCAGCCCGGGTCGAAAGAGGGCCCTGGAGACCCAGTACTTC
cdr3_aa: CASSPGRKRALETQYF

v_call: TRBV27
d_call: NA
cdr3_length: 15
clone_size: few
j_call: TRBJ2-7
cdr3_nt: TGTGCCAGCAGTTTGGGGCCACCGAGCTCCTACGAGCAGTACTTC
cdr3_aa: CASSLGPPSSYEQYF